What follows are 3 T cell receptor beta chains derived from one specimen sequenced in a study of OX40 agonist ivuxolimab in advanced cancers. Using immunoSEQ multiplex PCR, the repertoire was profiled, and TCRdb retains in-frame clones only, with some absent. The data contain 80,000 to 85,000 clones, around 84% of them singletons. The specimen comprised CD4+ or CD8+ T cells sorted from blood, sampled in a trial of the OX40 agonist ivuxolimab. These receptors came from an adult with an advanced solid tumor such as melanoma, head and neck, liver or kidney cancer.

The rearrangement links TRBV2 to TRBJ2-1; 11 nucleotides line up with TRBD2. CDR3 length equals 14 residues. The V gene end was trimmed by 10 bases and the J gene end by 5 bases; junction bases not matched to a gene: 7. Germline CDR1 SNHLY, CDR2 FYNNEI. CDR3: CATRRLAGHNEQFF. For the CDR3, the DNA is TGTGCCACCCGAAGACTAGCGGGGCACAATGAGCAGTTCTTC.

This clone came up once. CDR3 protein: CASSFGVFQPQHF. CDR3 nucleotides: TGTGCCAGCAGCTTCGGGGTATTTCAGCCCCAGCATTTT. The chain joins TRBV5-6 to TRBJ1-5; D unclear. V lost 2 bases and J lost 6, with 9 bases in between. Looked up from germline, CDR1 is SGHDT and CDR2 is YYEEEE. This CDR3 has 13 amino acids.

This clone is labeled as medium-sized. The V call is TRBV13, the J call TRBJ2-3; weak D call: TRBD2 (5 bases). This CDR3 comprises 14 residues. The germline V gene has CDR1 PRHDT and CDR2 FYEKMQ (reference sequence). V was shortened by 5 bases and J by 2 bases, with 11 bases between the two germline ends. CDR3 DNA: TGTGCCAGCAGCATAAGCGGCTTCACAGATACGCAGTATTTT. This translates into CASSISGFTDTQYF.